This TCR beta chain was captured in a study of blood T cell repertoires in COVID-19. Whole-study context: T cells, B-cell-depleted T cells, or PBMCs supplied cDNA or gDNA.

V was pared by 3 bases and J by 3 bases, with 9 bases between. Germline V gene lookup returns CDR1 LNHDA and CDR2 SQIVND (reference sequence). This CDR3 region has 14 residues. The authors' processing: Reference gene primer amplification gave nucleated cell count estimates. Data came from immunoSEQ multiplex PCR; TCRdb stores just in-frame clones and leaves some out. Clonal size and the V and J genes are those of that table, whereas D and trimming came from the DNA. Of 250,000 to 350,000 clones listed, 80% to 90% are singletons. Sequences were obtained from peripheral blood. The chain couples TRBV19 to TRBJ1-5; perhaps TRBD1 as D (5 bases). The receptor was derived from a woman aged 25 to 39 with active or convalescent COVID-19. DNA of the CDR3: TGTGCCAGTAGTATCGGGGGGTACAATCAGCCCCAGCATTTT. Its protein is CASSIGGYNQPQHF.